A single sample gave rise to the 24 T cell receptor beta chains below, sequenced in a study of cytotoxic CD8 clonotypes in ibrutinib-treated CLL. Produced via immunoSEQ multiplex PCR; TCRdb's table is partial and in-frame only. In the table there are some 120,000 clones, less than 90% of which are singletons. The sample consisted of PBMCs, taken after 24 months of ibrutinib treatment. The source is a human donor with chronic lymphocytic leukemia.

The V and J genes are TRBV7-3 and TRBJ2-2; no definite D call. Trimming shortened V by 2 bases and J by 5 bases, and 12 bases separated the two germline ends. Germline CDR1 reads SGHTA; CDR2 reads FQGTGA. This CDR3 has 15 amino acids. Here the CDR3 DNA reads TGTGCCAGCAGCTTAGTCCCGGGTCGAACCGGGGAGCTGTTTTTT. It specifies CASSLVPGRTGELFF.

The rearrangement links TRBV6-1 to TRBJ2-7; D is possibly TRBD1 or TRBD2 (6 bases each). Germline V gene data show CDR1 as MNHNS and CDR2 as SASEGT. Trimming left V 0 bases short and J 3 bases short, with 18 bases between. This CDR3 is 17 amino acids long. CDR3 nucleotide sequence: TGTGCCAGCAGTGAAGCGCTAGGGGGGACACTTGGCTACGAGCAGTACTTC. Protein product: CASSEALGGTLGYEQYF.

V is TRBV6-5 and J is TRBJ2-5, with no clear D. Germline V lookup: CDR1 MNHEY, CDR2 SVGAGI. V lost 6 bases and J lost 4, with 12 bases in between. This CDR3 region has 13 residues. This CDR3 is CASRRTTGETQYF. Here the CDR3 DNA reads TGTGCCAGCAGACGAACCACCGGAGAGACCCAGTACTTC.

This rearrangement joins TRBV27 to TRBJ2-3, with D possibly being TRBD2 (6 bases). Trimming took 7 bases from V and 0 from J, leaving 11 bases between them. This CDR3 has 14 amino acids. Germline V lookup: CDR1 MNHEY, CDR2 SMNVEV (reference sequence). CDR3 protein: CASINRGSTDTQYF. The CDR3, as DNA: TGTGCCAGCATTAATCGGGGGAGCACAGATACGCAGTATTTT.

The chain is built from TRBV7-9 and TRBJ2-3; D might be TRBD1 (6 bases). Germline V gives CDR1 SEHNR, CDR2 FQNEAQ (reference sequence). This CDR3 has 16 residues. Trimming cost V 1 base and J 3 bases, with 14 bases left between them. CDR3 nucleotide sequence: TGTGCCAGCAGCTTAGTCCCCAGGGGTGATACAGATACGCAGTATTTT. It yields the protein CASSLVPRGDTDTQYF.

This chain joins TRBV9 and TRBJ2-2; weak D call: TRBD1 (5 bases). From germline, CDR1 is SGDLS and CDR2 YYNGEE. This CDR3 comprises 15 residues. Trimming cost V 1 base and J 2 bases, with 9 bases left between them. The CDR3 sequence is CASSVRGPNTGELFF. In DNA form, the CDR3 reads TGTGCCAGCAGCGTAAGGGGCCCAAACACCGGGGAGCTGTTTTTT.

This clone was observed once. The chain has TRBV11-2 and TRBJ1-2; possible D gene TRBD1, 5 bases. V lost 1 base and J 7 bases, leaving 10 bases between the germline ends. The CDR3 has 13 residues. Germline CDR1 is SGHAT and CDR2 is FQNNGV. The CDR3 DNA follows: TGTGCCAGCAGCTTAGCAGGGTCGGGTGGCTACACCTTC. Its translation: CASSLAGSGGYTF.

The chain recombines TRBV6-6 with TRBJ2-5; D may be TRBD2 (6 bases). CDR3 size: 15 residues. The V and J ends lost 0 bases and 3 bases respectively, with 11 bases between them. The germline gives CDR1 MNHNY, CDR2 SVGAGI (reference sequence). This CDR3 reads CASSYSLSGEETQYF. CDR3 sequence (DNA): TGTGCCAGCAGTTACTCTCTCTCGGGGGAAGAGACCCAGTACTTC.

The count of this clone is one. The chain recombines TRBV7-2 with TRBJ2-5; the D gene is possibly TRBD2 (5 bases). The CDR3 covers 12 residues. V gave up 5 bases and J gave up 5 bases, with 9 bases separating them. The germline CDR1 and CDR2 sequences are SGHTA and FQGNSA. CDR3 DNA sequence: TGTGCCAGCAGCCAATTAGCGGAGACCCAGTACTTC. This sequence encodes CASSQLAETQYF.

The genes are TRBV6-1 and TRBJ2-1; 7 bases align to TRBD2. The CDR3 extends over 14 amino acids. Germline lookup yields CDR1 MNHNS and CDR2 SASEGT. V gave up 7 bases and J gave up 1 base; unmatched junction bases: 4. CDR3 sequence (DNA): TGTGCCAGCACCCGCGGGGGTTCCTACAATGAGCAGTTCTTC. Protein product: CASTRGGSYNEQFF.

J is TRBJ1-1 and V is TRBV18; D remains ambiguous. This CDR3 spans 13 amino acids. In germline, CDR1 is KGHSH, CDR2 LQKENI. Trimming cost V 3 bases and J 5 bases, with 10 bases left between them. The CDR3 here is CASSPDVGTEAFF. For the CDR3, the DNA is TGTGCCAGCTCACCGGACGTTGGGACTGAAGCTTTCTTT.

J is TRBJ1-4 and V is TRBV7-2; possibly TRBD1 for D (6 bases). The CDR3 is made up of 15 amino acids. CDR1 SGHTA and CDR2 FQGNSA come from the germline V gene. Trimming cost V 0 bases and J 5 bases, with 10 bases left between them. The CDR3, as DNA: TGTGCCAGCAGCTTAGCCCAGGACAGAAATGAAAAACTGTTTTTT. Amino acids: CASSLAQDRNEKLFF.

V usage is TRBV25-1 and J usage is TRBJ2-3, with D possibly TRBD1 on 5 matching bases. Germline V CDR1 and CDR2: MGHDK, SYGVNS. The CDR3 totals 15 residues. Trimming stripped 4 bases from V and 5 bases from J, with 16 bases between. The CDR3 protein is CASSGGRVWVDTQYF. DNA of the CDR3: TGTGCCAGCAGTGGGGGCAGGGTGTGGGTAGATACGCAGTATTTT.

This rearrangement joins TRBV9 to TRBJ2-3; D perhaps matches TRBD2 (6 bases). The CDR3 has 16 amino acids. The germline CDR1 and CDR2 sequences are SGDLS and YYNGEE. V was clipped by 0 bases and J by 0 bases, with 11 bases between them. The DNA of the CDR3 is TGTGCCAGCAGCGTAGATCTAGCGTACAGCACAGATACGCAGTATTTT. Residues: CASSVDLAYSTDTQYF.

The chain is built from TRBV7-9 and TRBJ1-2, with unresolved D. The V end was cut by 0 bases, the J end by 2 bases, with 4 bases between. The CDR3 totals 13 residues. The V gene's germline CDR1 is SEHNR and CDR2 FQNEAQ (reference sequence). The CDR3 bases are TGTGCCAGCAGCTTAGCCGGGAACTATGGCTACACCTTC. This sequence encodes CASSLAGNYGYTF. Using reference TRBV7-9 and TRBJ1-2 for the parts outside the CDR3, the full variable domain is DTGVSQNPRHKITKRGQNVTFRCDPISEHNRLYWYRQTLGQGPEFLTYFQNEAQLEKSRLLSDRFSAERPKGSFSTLEIQRTEQGDSAMYLCASSLAGNYGYTFGSGTRLTVV.

This chain uses TRBV19 with TRBJ1-4; no firm D call. This CDR3 has 17 amino acids. With 5 bases removed from V and 0 bases from J, the gap between germline ends came to 16 bases. Germline CDR1 and CDR2: LNHDA and SQIVND (reference sequence). In DNA form, the CDR3 reads TGTGCCAGTAGTCCTCCCTATGGGATCCCAACTAATGAAAAACTGTTTTTT. Its translation: CASSPPYGIPTNEKLFF.

The count of this clone is one. The chain recombines TRBV5-1 with TRBJ1-4; D uncertain. Germline CDR1 SGHRS, CDR2 YFSETQ. Trimming shortened V by 1 base and J by 5 bases, and 9 bases separated the two germline ends. The CDR3 has 14 residues. The CDR3 loop reads CASSLTAENEKLFF. In DNA form, the CDR3 reads TGCGCCAGCAGCTTGACAGCCGAGAATGAAAAACTGTTTTTT.

This chain joins TRBV4-1 and TRBJ2-3; tentatively, D is TRBD2 (6 bases). The CDR3 covers 12 residues. Germline CDR1 MGHRA, CDR2 YSYEKL. V lost 4 bases and J 5 bases, leaving 7 bases between the germline ends. In nucleotides, the CDR3 is TGCGCCAGCAGCCTCGGGGGAGATACGCAGTATTTT. Amino acid sequence: CASSLGGDTQYF.

The rearrangement links TRBV9 to TRBJ2-1; TRBD2 matches at 10 bases. CDR1 and CDR2 (germline): SGDLS, YYNGEE. The CDR3 sequence is 15 residues long. J gave up 4 bases and V 4 bases, and 5 bases lay outside the gene matches. This chain's CDR3 is CASSPQLAGYNEQFF. Written as DNA, the CDR3 is TGTGCCAGCAGCCCTCAACTAGCGGGGTACAATGAGCAGTTCTTC.

In DNA form, the CDR3 reads TGCAGCGTTGGGAAACTAGGGACAGGGAGGGGAGAGACCCAGTACTTC. Its protein product is CSVGKLGTGRGETQYF. V usage is TRBV29-1 and J usage is TRBJ2-5; 9 nucleotides align to TRBD1. CDR1 and CDR2 (germline): SQVTM, ANQGSEA. Unmatched junction bases numbered 13, after V lost 4 bases and J lost 4 bases. The CDR3 totals 16 residues.

Only a few counts were recorded for this clone. The chain couples TRBV18 to TRBJ2-7; D is possibly TRBD2 (5 bases). In germline, CDR1 is KGHSH, CDR2 LQKENI. V was pared by 6 bases and J by 2 bases, with 8 bases between. This CDR3 has 12 residues. The DNA of the CDR3 is TGTGCCAGCTCCCCCGGGACCTACGAGCAGTACTTC. Translating it yields CASSPGTYEQYF. Looking up the rest from reference TRBV18 and TRBJ2-7 gives the full variable domain: NAGVMQNPRHLVRRRGQEARLRCSPMKGHSHVYWYRQLPEEGLKFMVYLQKENIIDESGMPKERFSAEFPKEGPSILRIQQVVRGDSAAYFCASSPGTYEQYFGPGTRLTVT.

V usage is TRBV6-6 and J usage is TRBJ1-1; 8 bases line up with TRBD1. CDR1 is MNHNY and CDR2 is SVGAGI in the germline V gene (reference sequence). Trimming took 1 base from V and 6 from J; bases not matched to a gene: 7. The CDR3 has 15 residues. CDR3 residues: CASSYYTGGGSEAFF. CDR3 sequence (DNA): TGTGCCAGCAGTTACTACACAGGGGGTGGGTCTGAAGCTTTCTTT.

The genes are TRBV9 and TRBJ1-2; D gene uncertain. The CDR3 has 14 residues. Germline V gene lookup returns CDR1 SGDLS and CDR2 YYNGEE. Trimming cost V 3 bases and J 4 bases, with 13 bases left between them. The CDR3 loop reads CASSARMSGYGYTF. The CDR3 DNA sequence: TGTGCCAGCAGCGCCCGTATGTCGGGCTATGGCTACACCTTC.

The chain is built from TRBV7-8 and TRBJ2-2, with D perhaps assigned TRBD1 or TRBD2 (6 bases each). This CDR3 comprises 17 residues. Per the germline V gene, CDR1 is SGHVS and CDR2 is FQNEAQ. Trimming removed 6 bases at V and 1 base at J, with 18 bases between. The CDR3 here is CASSHSGGTQNTGELFF. The DNA of the CDR3 is TGTGCCAGCAGTCATAGTGGCGGGACACAGAACACCGGGGAGCTGTTTTTT. The complete variable domain, with remaining parts taken from reference TRBV7-8 and TRBJ2-2, reads GAGVSQSPRYKVAKRGQDVALRCDPISGHVSLFWYQQALGQGPEFLTYFQNEAQLDKSGLPSDRFFAERPEGSVSTLKIQRTQQEDSAVYLCASSHSGGTQNTGELFFGEGSRLTVL.